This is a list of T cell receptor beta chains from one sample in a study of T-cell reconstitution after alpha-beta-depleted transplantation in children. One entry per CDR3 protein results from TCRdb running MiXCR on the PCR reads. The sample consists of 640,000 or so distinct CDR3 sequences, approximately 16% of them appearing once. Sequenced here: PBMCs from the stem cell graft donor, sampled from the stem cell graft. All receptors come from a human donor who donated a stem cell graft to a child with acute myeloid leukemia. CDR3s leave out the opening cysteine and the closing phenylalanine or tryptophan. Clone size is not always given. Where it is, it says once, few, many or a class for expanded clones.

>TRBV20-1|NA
SAGPANQPQH
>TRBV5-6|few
ASSLGPYGYT
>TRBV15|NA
ATSRGQAKETQY
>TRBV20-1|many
SVERQYTNQPQH
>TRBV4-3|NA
ASSQGTGAFSGNTIY
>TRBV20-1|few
SARDEEAFDITEAF
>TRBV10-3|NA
AISESMTGNAYEQY
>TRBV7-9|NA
ASSLGQGARKTQY
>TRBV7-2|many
ASSLEGTYNEQF
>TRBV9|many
ASSADGGTDTQY
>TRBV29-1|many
SVFGSGGYEQY
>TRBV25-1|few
ASSESGVFNSPLH
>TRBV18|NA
ASSRTLAGGSYNEQF
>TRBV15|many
ATSRAPSHSNNSPLH
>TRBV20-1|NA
RGLYSNQPQH
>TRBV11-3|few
ASSVPGQGNEKLF
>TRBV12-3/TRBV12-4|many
ASTTGQLLSPLH
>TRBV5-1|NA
ASSLGPDTYEQY
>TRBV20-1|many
SASLRGNPTDTQY
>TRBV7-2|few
ASSRPVYRAVF
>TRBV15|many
ATSRESGSRTYEQY
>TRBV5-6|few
ASSATGTGRNEQF
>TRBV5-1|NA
ASSLLGDTALNTGELF
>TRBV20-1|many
SASWAGANVLT
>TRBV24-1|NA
ATSDDSGGFYEQY
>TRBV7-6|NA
ASSLGGGTSTGELF
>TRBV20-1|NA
SARVGGGRETQY
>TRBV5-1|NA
ASMRSTGELF
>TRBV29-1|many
SVVSGDTTQY
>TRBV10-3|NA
AISDATGTGEGRYNEQF
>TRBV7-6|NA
ASSLATDREAF
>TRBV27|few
ASSFGGTGTPEAF
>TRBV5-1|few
ASRPDRGYEQY
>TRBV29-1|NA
SVPLLSEGYT
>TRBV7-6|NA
ASSFSSGRSGGYT
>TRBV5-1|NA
ATSPGTQNEKLF
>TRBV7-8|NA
ASSSFERGHNEQF